Listed here are 32 T cell receptor beta chains from one sample, sequenced in a study of blood T cell repertoires in COVID-19. Assay: immunoSEQ multiplex PCR; the TCRdb copy retains only in-frame clones and omits some. Of 200,000 to 250,000 clones listed, around 84% are singletons. Sequences were obtained from peripheral blood. The source is a woman of 80 years or more with active or convalescent COVID-19.

The gene calls are TRBV6-5 and TRBJ1-2; D is undetermined. This CDR3 has 13 amino acids. Trimming pared 0 bases from V and 5 bases from J, leaving 7 bases between. The germline gives CDR1 MNHEY, CDR2 SVGAGI. CDR3 region: CASSYSRVYGYTF. The DNA for the CDR3 is TGTGCCAGCAGTTACTCACGGGTGTATGGCTACACCTTC.

The table lists this clone with a few counts. The chain is built from TRBV10-3 and TRBJ2-2; D perhaps matches TRBD1 (6 bases). In germline, CDR1 is ENHRY, CDR2 SYGVKD. The CDR3 sequence is 15 residues long. The ends were cut back, 7 bases at V and 0 bases at J, with 12 bases in the middle. The CDR3 reads CAINPTGANTGELFF. The CDR3 coding sequence is TGTGCCATCAACCCGACAGGAGCGAACACCGGGGAGCTGTTTTTT.

The rearrangement joins TRBV12-3 or TRBV12-4 to TRBJ2-5; D gene uncertain. This CDR3 is 13 amino acids long. V was clipped by 1 base and J by 2 bases, with 5 bases between them. Here the CDR3 reads CASSLDSQETQYF. CDR3 coding DNA: TGTGCCAGCAGTTTAGACTCGCAAGAGACCCAGTACTTC.

In its sample, this clone was seen once. The chain combines TRBV14 with TRBJ2-1; 7 nucleotides align to TRBD2. CDR3 length: 15 amino acids. V trimming: 4 bases; J trimming: 8 bases; junction bases outside the gene matches: 11. Germline CDR1 and CDR2: SGHDN and FVKESK. DNA of the CDR3: TGTGCCAGCAGCCCCGTCGGACTAGATAGCGATGAGCAGTTCTTC. Protein: CASSPVGLDSDEQFF.

This clone was recorded once. The chain combines TRBV24-1 with TRBJ2-3; 9 bases align to TRBD1. With 4 bases clipped from V and 0 bases from J, the junction kept 1 base outside the gene matches. This CDR3 spans 15 amino acids. Germline V gene data show CDR1 as KGHDR and CDR2 as SFDVKD. CDR3 DNA sequence: TGTGCCACCAGTGAGGGACAGGGAAGCACAGATACGCAGTATTTT. Its protein product is CATSEGQGSTDTQYF.

This chain joins TRBV2 and TRBJ1-2; D not certain. This CDR3 is 15 amino acids long. Deletions cut 0 bases from V and 4 bases from J, with 12 bases between. The germline CDR1 and CDR2 sequences are SNHLY and FYNNEI. This CDR3 is CASSEALPGGYGYTF. In DNA form, the CDR3 reads TGTGCCAGCAGTGAAGCGCTACCAGGTGGCTATGGCTACACCTTC.

This rearrangement joins TRBV7-9 to TRBJ2-1; D remains unclear. V was trimmed by 0 bases and J by 7 bases, leaving 10 bases between them. This CDR3 is 14 amino acids long. The germline CDR1 and CDR2 sequences are SEHNR and FQNEAQ (reference sequence). CDR3 nucleotides: TGTGCCAGCAGCTTAGCCCACCTAGAGAATGAGCAGTTCTTC. Translating gives CASSLAHLENEQFF.

For the CDR3, the DNA is TGTGCCAGCAGCTTCACATGGGGACAGGGCGACACCATATATTTT. It is translated as CASSFTWGQGDTIYF. V and J are TRBV9 and TRBJ1-3; TRBD1 matches at 9 bases. This CDR3 is 15 amino acids long. CDR1 is SGDLS, CDR2 YYNGEE, per germline. J was trimmed by 8 bases and V by 4 bases; bases with no gene match: 10.

The chain recombines TRBV5-1 with TRBJ2-5; 8 positions agree with TRBD2. There are 16 residues in the CDR3. V lost 4 bases and J lost 5; bases outside the gene matches: 13. The germline V gene has CDR1 SGHRS and CDR2 YFSETQ. CDR3 protein: CASSGQLAELGETQYF. Written as DNA, the CDR3 is TGCGCCAGCAGCGGGCAACTAGCGGAGCTTGGGGAGACCCAGTACTTC. The whole variable domain, remainder taken from reference TRBV5-1 and TRBJ2-5, is KAGVTQTPRYLIKTRGQQVTLSCSPISGHRSVSWYQQTPGQGLQFLFEYFSETQRNKGNFPGRFSGRQFSNSRSEMNVSTLELGDSALYLCASSGQLAELGETQYFGPGTRLLVL.

The J gene is TRBJ2-7, the V gene TRBV7-9, with D tentatively TRBD1 (5 bases). V was cut by 4 bases and J by 4 bases, with 20 bases left in between. CDR3 size: 16 residues. Germline V gene lookup returns CDR1 SEHNR and CDR2 FQNEAQ (reference sequence). CDR3 sequence reads: CASSSPGSLPTYEQYF. CDR3 DNA: TGTGCCAGCAGCTCTCCAGGGTCTCTCCCTACTTACGAGCAGTACTTC.

V and J are TRBV30 and TRBJ1-5, with 8 positions matching TRBD1. There are 15 residues in the CDR3. V trimming: 2 bases; J trimming: 3 bases; junction bases outside the gene matches: 6. Per germline, CDR1 GTSNPN and CDR2 SVGIG (reference sequence). CDR3 protein: CAWSTGQGSNQPQHF. CDR3 bases: TGTGCCTGGAGTACCGGACAGGGCTCCAATCAGCCCCAGCATTTT.

This rearrangement joins TRBV6-5 to TRBJ1-2; 7 bases align to TRBD1. V was clipped by 6 bases and J by 4 bases; unmatched bases: 11. Per the germline V gene, CDR1 is MNHEY and CDR2 is SVGAGI. There are 15 residues in the CDR3. CDR3 DNA sequence: TGTGCCAGCAGATTGAACACCGGGACAGTCTATGGCTACACCTTC. It is translated as CASRLNTGTVYGYTF.

The CDR3 coding sequence is TGTGCCAGCAGTTACCAGACTAGCGGGGCTTACGAGCAGTACTTC. Protein: CASSYQTSGAYEQYF. J is TRBJ2-7 and V is TRBV28; TRBD2 aligns across 11 bases. CDR1 is MDHEN, CDR2 SYDVKM, per germline. This CDR3 has 15 residues. V was pared by 4 bases and J by 4 bases, with 6 bases of the junction left unmatched.

The count of this clone is one. The chain recombines TRBV19 with TRBJ1-1, with D unresolved. V was cut by 2 bases and J by 1 base, with 8 bases left in between. The CDR3 covers 14 residues. The V gene's germline CDR1 is LNHDA and CDR2 SQIVND (reference sequence). The CDR3 sequence: CASSINLANTEAFF. Written as DNA, the CDR3 is TGTGCCAGTAGTATAAACCTAGCGAACACTGAAGCTTTCTTT.

The chain joins TRBV5-4 to TRBJ1-1; tentative D call: TRBD1 (5 bases). The CDR3 contains 16 residues. Trimming stripped 4 bases from V and 1 base from J, with 17 bases between. The germline gives CDR1 SGHNT, CDR2 YYREEE (reference sequence). CDR3 amino acids: CASSPTGGYRNTEAFF. DNA of the CDR3: TGTGCCAGCAGCCCCACCGGGGGGTACAGGAACACTGAAGCTTTCTTT.

The rearrangement uses TRBV28 and TRBJ2-7; 8 bases are shared with TRBD2. This CDR3 contains 12 residues. V lost 11 bases and J lost 4; bases outside the gene matches: 7. Germline-derived CDR1 and CDR2 are MDHEN and SYDVKM. The CDR3 reads CAVGGRSYEQYF. The CDR3 coding sequence is TGTGCCGTTGGCGGGAGGTCATACGAGCAGTACTTC.

The rearrangement joins TRBV19 to TRBJ2-5, with 8 bases matching TRBD2. The V gene end was trimmed by 3 bases and the J gene end by 7 bases; junction bases not matched to a gene: 7. The CDR3 has 14 residues. Looked up from germline, CDR1 is LNHDA and CDR2 is SQIVND (reference sequence). The CDR3 region has the DNA TGTGCCAGTAGTATGACTAGCGCCTCACGGACCCAGTACTTC. Protein: CASSMTSASRTQYF. Full variable domain (outside the CDR3, taken from reference TRBV19 and TRBJ2-5): DGGITQSPKYLFRKEGQNVTLSCEQNLNHDAMYWYRQDPGQGLRLIYYSQIVNDFQKGDIAEGYSVSREKKESFPLTVTSAQKNPTAFYLCASSMTSASRTQYFGPGTRLLVL.

This clone came up a few times. The chain joins TRBV6-2 or TRBV6-3 to TRBJ1-2; D is uncertain. CDR1 is MNHEY and CDR2 is SVGEGT in the germline V gene. The CDR3 spans 12 residues. Trimming removed 5 bases from V and 3 bases from J, with 7 bases in between. CDR3 coding DNA: TGTGCCAGCAGTCCCTCGGACTATGGCTACACCTTC. It translates to CASSPSDYGYTF.

The chain couples TRBV7-2 to TRBJ1-6, with D uncertain. Per germline, CDR1 SGHTA and CDR2 FQGNSA. The CDR3 consists of 15 residues. V lost 4 bases and J 10 bases, leaving 17 bases between the germline ends. DNA of the CDR3: TGTGCCAGCAGCTCCCCGGACGGGAATTTCTCACCCCTCCACTTT. Residues: CASSSPDGNFSPLHF. Variable domain in full (rest from reference TRBV7-2 and TRBJ1-6): GAGVSQSPSNKVTEKGKDVELRCDPISGHTALYWYRQSLGQGLEFLIYFQGNSAPDKSGLPSDRFSAERTGGSVSTLTIQRTQQEDSAVYLCASSSPDGNFSPLHFGNGTRLTVT.

This chain joins TRBV7-8 and TRBJ1-4, with a weak D call TRBD1 (5 bases). CDR1 and CDR2 from the germline V gene are SGHVS and FQNEAQ. The V and J ends lost 5 bases and 3 bases respectively, with 16 bases between them. This CDR3 has 16 amino acids. CDR3 protein: CASSLRTGGSNEKLFF. CDR3 sequence (DNA): TGTGCCAGCAGCCTCCGGACCGGGGGATCTAATGAAAAACTGTTTTTT.

The rearrangement joins TRBV18 to TRBJ2-3, with 7 bases that match TRBD2. The CDR3 spans 15 residues. The V gene's germline CDR1 is KGHSH and CDR2 LQKENI. The J segment lost 0 bases and the V segment lost 5 bases, leaving 5 bases of the junction unmatched. CDR3 bases: TGTGCCAGCTCAGCATCTAGCGGTAGCACAGATACGCAGTATTTT. The encoded protein is CASSASSGSTDTQYF.

The chain employs TRBV18 and TRBJ1-1, with TRBD1 as a possible D gene (6 bases). The CDR3 is 15 amino acids. CDR1 and CDR2 (germline): KGHSH, LQKENI. V gave up 5 bases and J gave up 4 bases, with 17 bases separating them. The chain's CDR3 is CASSYRVTSITEAFF. As DNA, the CDR3 is TGTGCCAGCTCATACAGGGTAACATCGATCACTGAAGCTTTCTTT. Together with reference TRBV18 and TRBJ1-1, the CDR3 gives the full variable domain: NAGVMQNPRHLVRRRGQEARLRCSPMKGHSHVYWYRQLPEEGLKFMVYLQKENIIDESGMPKERFSAEFPKEGPSILRIQQVVRGDSAAYFCASSYRVTSITEAFFGQGTRLTVV.

This clone was detected a few times. This chain uses TRBV7-3 with TRBJ2-5; D unclear. Germline V gives CDR1 SGHTA, CDR2 FQGTGA. The germline V and J ends were trimmed by 5 bases and 1 base, with 11 bases remaining between them. CDR3 length: 14 residues. The CDR3 region is CASSPLHGQETQYF. CDR3 nucleotide sequence: TGTGCCAGCAGCCCCCTCCACGGCCAAGAGACCCAGTACTTC.

In this sample, this clone turned up a few times. The same CDR3 can be traced to other DNA sequences in this sample. The rearrangement links TRBV5-1 to TRBJ2-1, with 9 bases identical to TRBD2. CDR3 length: 15 residues. The germline V gene encodes CDR1 SGHRS and CDR2 YFSETQ. J gave up 3 bases and V 0 bases, and 1 base lay outside the gene matches. The CDR3 region is CASSLAAGGYNEQFF. The CDR3 region has the DNA TGCGCCAGCAGCTTGGCAGCGGGGGGCTACAATGAGCAGTTCTTC.

This clone came up once. This sequence joins TRBV10-3 and TRBJ2-1; the match to TRBD2 covers 8 bases. Germline CDR1 is ENHRY and CDR2 is SYGVKD. J gave up 8 bases and V 10 bases, and 7 bases lay outside the gene matches. The CDR3 is made up of 12 amino acids. The DNA of the CDR3 is TGTGCCAACAGCGGGAGTAGAGATGAGCAGTTCTTC. Its translation is CANSGSRDEQFF.

J is TRBJ2-2 and V is TRBV19; 7 bases fit TRBD2. Germline V gene lookup returns CDR1 LNHDA and CDR2 SQIVND (reference sequence). J lost 4 bases, V lost 7 bases, and 6 bases had no gene match. CDR3 length: 14 residues. The CDR3 region is CASIASGSTGELFF. The CDR3 DNA reads as TGTGCCAGTATAGCTAGCGGTTCCACCGGGGAGCTGTTTTTT.

The CDR3 is CASSSTAPADTQYF. CDR3 DNA: TGTGCCAGCAGTTCCACAGCCCCGGCAGATACGCAGTATTTT. This chain links TRBV6-5 with TRBJ2-3; the D is unclear. This CDR3 comprises 14 residues. Trimming took 4 bases from V and 4 from J, leaving 12 bases between them. Germline V gives CDR1 MNHEY, CDR2 SVGAGI.

This chain uses TRBV18 with TRBJ2-7; possibly TRBD1 for D (7 bases). Trimming left V 6 bases short and J 12 bases short, with 21 bases between. The CDR3 consists of 13 residues. The V gene's germline CDR1 is KGHSH and CDR2 LQKENI. CDR3: CASSPLRGESLYF. CDR3 in DNA: TGTGCCAGCTCGCCGCTCAGGGGGGAATCGCTGTACTTC.

The genes are TRBV24-1 and TRBJ2-2; no firm D call. The CDR3 loop spans 15 amino acids. Germline CDR1 and CDR2: KGHDR and SFDVKD. The ends were cut back, 1 base at V and 0 bases at J, with 5 bases in the middle. The CDR3 DNA sequence: TGTGCCACCAGTGATTTATCGGCGAACACCGGGGAGCTGTTTTTT. It encodes CATSDLSANTGELFF.

The chain couples TRBV11-2 to TRBJ1-1; the D gene is possibly TRBD1 (5 bases). The CDR3 is made up of 12 amino acids. CDR1 is SGHAT and CDR2 is FQNNGV in the germline V gene. Trimming took off 5 bases at V and 4 bases at J, with 8 bases between the two ends. The CDR3 DNA follows: TGTGCCAGCAGCCCAGGGTTCACTGAAGCTTTCTTT. Its protein is CASSPGFTEAFF.

The chain joins TRBV13 to TRBJ2-2; TRBD2 aligns across 8 bases. This CDR3 comprises 16 residues. The germline gives CDR1 PRHDT, CDR2 FYEKMQ (reference sequence). Losses at the gene ends were 0 bases for V and 6 bases for J; bases not matched to a gene: 6. CDR3 amino acids: CASSLGLGRAPGELFF. CDR3 DNA: TGTGCCAGCAGCTTAGGCCTCGGGAGGGCTCCCGGGGAGCTGTTTTTT.

The chain joins TRBV11-1 to TRBJ2-1, with D possibly matching TRBD2 (5 bases). V was pared by 6 bases and J by 7 bases, with 19 bases between. Germline CDR1 and CDR2: SGHAT and FQDESV (reference sequence). This CDR3 has 15 residues. In DNA, the CDR3 is TGTGCCAGCAGTTTTACACACGGGTCGGGGAATGAGCAGTTCTTC. Translating it yields CASSFTHGSGNEQFF.